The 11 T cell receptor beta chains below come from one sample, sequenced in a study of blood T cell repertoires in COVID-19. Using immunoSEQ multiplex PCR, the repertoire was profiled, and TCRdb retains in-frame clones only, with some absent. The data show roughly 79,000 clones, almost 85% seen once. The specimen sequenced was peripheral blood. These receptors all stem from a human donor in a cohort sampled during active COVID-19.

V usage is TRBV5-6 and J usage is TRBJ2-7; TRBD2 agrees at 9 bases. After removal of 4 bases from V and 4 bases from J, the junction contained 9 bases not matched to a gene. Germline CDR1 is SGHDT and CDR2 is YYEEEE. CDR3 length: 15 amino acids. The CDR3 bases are TGTGCCAGCAGCCGTGGGCGGGGGGGCGAGTACGAGCAGTACTTC. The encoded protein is CASSRGRGGEYEQYF. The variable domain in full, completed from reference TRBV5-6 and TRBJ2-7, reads DAGVTQSPTHLIKTRGQQVTLRCSPKSGHDTVSWYQQALGQGPQFIFQYYEEEERQRGNFPDRFSGHQFPNYSSELNVNALLLGDSALYLCASSRGRGGEYEQYFGPGTRLTVT.

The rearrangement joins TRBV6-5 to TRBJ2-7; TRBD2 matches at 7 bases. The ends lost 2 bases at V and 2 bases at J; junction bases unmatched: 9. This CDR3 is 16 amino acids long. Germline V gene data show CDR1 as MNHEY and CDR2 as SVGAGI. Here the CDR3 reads CASSYLLAELPYEQYF. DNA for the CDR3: TGTGCCAGCAGTTACCTGCTAGCGGAGCTGCCCTACGAGCAGTACTTC.

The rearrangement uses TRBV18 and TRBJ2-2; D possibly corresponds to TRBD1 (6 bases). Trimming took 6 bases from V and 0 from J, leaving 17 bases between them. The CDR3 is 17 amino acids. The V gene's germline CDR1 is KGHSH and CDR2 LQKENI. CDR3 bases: TGTGCCAGCTCTCCGACTGACAGGCCCGCGAACACCGGGGAGCTGTTTTTT. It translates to CASSPTDRPANTGELFF. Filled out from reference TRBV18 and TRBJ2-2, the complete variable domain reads NAGVMQNPRHLVRRRGQEARLRCSPMKGHSHVYWYRQLPEEGLKFMVYLQKENIIDESGMPKERFSAEFPKEGPSILRIQQVVRGDSAAYFCASSPTDRPANTGELFFGEGSRLTVL.

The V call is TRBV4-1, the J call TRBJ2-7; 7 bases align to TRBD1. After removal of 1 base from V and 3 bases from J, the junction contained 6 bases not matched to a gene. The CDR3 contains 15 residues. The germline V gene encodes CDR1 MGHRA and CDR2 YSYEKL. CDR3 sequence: CASSQARDRDYEQYF. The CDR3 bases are TGCGCCAGCAGCCAAGCTCGAGACAGGGACTACGAGCAGTACTTC.

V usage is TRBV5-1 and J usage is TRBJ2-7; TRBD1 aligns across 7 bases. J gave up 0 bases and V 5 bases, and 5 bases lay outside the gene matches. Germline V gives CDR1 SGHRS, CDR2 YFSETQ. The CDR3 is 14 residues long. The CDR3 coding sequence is TGCGCCAGCAGTTACGACAGGGACTCCTACGAGCAGTACTTC. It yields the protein CASSYDRDSYEQYF.

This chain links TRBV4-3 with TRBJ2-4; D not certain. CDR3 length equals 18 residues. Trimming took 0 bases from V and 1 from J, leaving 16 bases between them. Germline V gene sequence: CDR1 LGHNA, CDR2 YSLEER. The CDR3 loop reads CASSQDLSGPSAKNIQYF. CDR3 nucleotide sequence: TGCGCCAGCAGCCAAGATCTGAGTGGGCCCTCCGCCAAAAACATTCAGTACTTC.

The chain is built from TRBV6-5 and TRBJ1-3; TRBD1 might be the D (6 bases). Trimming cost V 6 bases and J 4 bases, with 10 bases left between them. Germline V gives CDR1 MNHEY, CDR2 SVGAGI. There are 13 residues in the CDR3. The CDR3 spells CASRSDRGNTIYF. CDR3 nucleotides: TGTGCCAGCAGGTCGGACAGAGGAAACACCATATATTTT.

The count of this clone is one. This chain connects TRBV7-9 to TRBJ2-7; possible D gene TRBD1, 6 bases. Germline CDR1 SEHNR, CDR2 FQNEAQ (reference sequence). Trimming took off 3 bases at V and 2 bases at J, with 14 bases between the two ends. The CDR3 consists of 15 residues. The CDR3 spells CASSFRGTPAYEQYF. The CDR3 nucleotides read TGTGCCAGCAGCTTCAGAGGGACACCCGCCTACGAGCAGTACTTC.

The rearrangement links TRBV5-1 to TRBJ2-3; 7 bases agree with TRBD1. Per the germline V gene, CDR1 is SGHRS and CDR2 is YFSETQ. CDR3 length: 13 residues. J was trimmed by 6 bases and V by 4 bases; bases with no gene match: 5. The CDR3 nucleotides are TGCGCCAGCAGCCCCCAGGGGGTCGATACGCAGTATTTT. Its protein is CASSPQGVDTQYF.

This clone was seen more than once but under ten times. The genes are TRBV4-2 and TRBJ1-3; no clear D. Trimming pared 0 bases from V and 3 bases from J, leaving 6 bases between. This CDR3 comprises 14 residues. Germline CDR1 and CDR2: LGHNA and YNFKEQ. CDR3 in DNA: TGTGCCAGCAGCCAAGAGGAGGGTGGAAACACCATATATTTT. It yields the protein CASSQEEGGNTIYF.

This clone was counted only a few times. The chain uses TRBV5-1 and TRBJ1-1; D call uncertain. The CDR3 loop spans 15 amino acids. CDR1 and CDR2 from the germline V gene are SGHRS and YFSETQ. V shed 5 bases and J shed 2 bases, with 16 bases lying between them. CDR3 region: CASSLVGRGNTEAFF. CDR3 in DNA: TGCGCCAGCAGTCTTGTGGGCCGGGGAAACACTGAAGCTTTCTTT.